The 22 T cell receptor beta chains listed next were all sequenced from one sample in a study of blood T cells in healthy people across ages. Together with a sample-barcoded 5' primer, a J-beta primer mix was included in a second PCR lasting about 7 to 12 cycles. Using its own MiXCR run on the 5' RACE reads, TCRdb lists one record per CDR3 protein. This table holds about 1.4 million distinct CDR3 sequences, approximately 59% found once. Sample: blood. The receptors stem from a man younger than 35 in good health.

The chain employs TRBV20-1 and TRBJ1-2; D possibly corresponds to TRBD1 (6 bases). The V gene's germline CDR1 is DFQATT and CDR2 SNEGSKA (reference sequence). The V end was cut by 5 bases, the J end by 7 bases, with 20 bases between. CDR3 size: 14 residues. CDR3 sequence reads: CSAWGGGPSGGYTF. The CDR3 DNA follows: TGCAGTGCTTGGGGCGGGGGGCCCTCGGGTGGCTACACCTTC.

A word on this clonotype: One end of the junction fails to match germline, which may point to a read error. The chain carries TRBV4-3 and TRBJ2-3; D uncertain. The CDR3 length is 16 residues. Germline-derived CDR1 and CDR2 are LGHNA and YSLEER. This chain's CDR3 is CAGSQDGRSGPDTQYF. CDR3 in DNA: TGCGCCGGCAGCCAAGACGGACGATCCGGCCCAGATACGCAGTATTTT.

This clonotype came up once. A read error may account for a junction end that differs from germline. This chain links TRBV5-5 with TRBJ2-3, with 8 nucleotides matching TRBD1. CDR3 length: 15 residues. CDR1 SGHKS and CDR2 YYEKEE come from the germline V gene (reference sequence). The CDR3: CASSMTGARTDTQYF. CDR3 bases: TGCGCCAGCAGCATGACAGGGGCTCGCACAGATACGCAGTATTTT.

The chain joins TRBV20-1 to TRBJ2-5; 10 nucleotides align to TRBD1. TRBJ2-7 matches the DNA end more closely, so the J call is doubtful. The CDR3 is 13 residues long. Germline V gene sequence: CDR1 DFQATT, CDR2 SNEGSKA (reference sequence). CDR3 protein: CSAGRGQGYEQYF. The CDR3 DNA is TGCAGTGCTGGGCGGGGACAGGGGTACGAGCAGTACTTC.

This sequence joins TRBV5-5 and TRBJ2-1; TRBD2 matches 9 bases. Trimming removed 1 base from V and 0 bases from J; junction bases left unmatched: 8. Germline assignment: CDR1 SGHKS and CDR2 YYEKEE (reference sequence). This CDR3 contains 18 residues. DNA of the CDR3: TGTGCCAGCAGCTTGTTCAGCGGGAGGCCTAGCTCCTACAATGAGCAGTTCTTC. Translation: CASSLFSGRPSSYNEQFF.

The CDR3 nucleotides are TGTGCCAGCAGCTTGGAGGAGACAGTTCACCCTGGGGCCAACGTCCTGACTTTC. Residues: CASSLEETVHPGANVLTF. The V and J genes are TRBV5-6 and TRBJ2-6; D may be TRBD1 (5 bases). V was pared by 0 bases and J by 2 bases, with 15 bases between. This CDR3 region has 18 residues. Per the germline V gene, CDR1 is SGHDT and CDR2 is YYEEEE.

This clonotype was observed a handful of times. The chain carries TRBV12-3 or TRBV12-4 and TRBJ2-7; 9 bases agree with TRBD1. This CDR3 has 15 amino acids. The ends lost 7 bases at V and 5 bases at J; junction bases unmatched: 12. This chain's CDR3 is CASNAPGQGPHEQYF. The CDR3 DNA reads as TGTGCCAGCAATGCACCGGGACAGGGTCCCCACGAGCAGTACTTC.

This clonotype has more than one count but fewer than ten. This chain joins TRBV27 and TRBJ1-4; possible D gene TRBD1, 5 bases. The CDR3 length is 17 residues. The ends were cut back, 4 bases at V and 2 bases at J, with 17 bases in the middle. Looked up from germline, CDR1 is MNHEY and CDR2 is SMNVEV (reference sequence). The CDR3: CASSSILPWGTNEKLFF. As DNA, the CDR3 is TGTGCCAGCAGTTCCATCCTACCCTGGGGCACTAATGAAAAACTGTTTTTT.

This clonotype has at least ten counts. One junction end disagrees with the germline gene, perhaps due to a read error. The CDR3 loop reads CASSQRSSYEQYF. CDR3 DNA: TGTGCCAGCAGCCAAAGGAGCTCCTACGAGCAGTACTTC. V is TRBV4-1 and J is TRBJ2-7; D unresolved. This CDR3 has 13 residues. The germline V gene encodes CDR1 MGHRA and CDR2 YSYEKL.

The rearrangement joins TRBV2 to TRBJ2-7, with D perhaps matching TRBD1 (5 bases). V lost 6 bases and J lost 7, with 10 bases in between. Looked up from germline, CDR1 is SNHLY and CDR2 is FYNNEI. The CDR3 is 11 amino acids. CDR3 sequence: CASRPYREQYF. The CDR3, as DNA: TGTGCCAGCAGGCCCTACAGGGAGCAGTACTTC.

Of note for this clonotype: Its ends do not fully match the called genes, so a read error is possible. The V gene is TRBV4-1, the J gene TRBJ1-2; D ambiguous. There are 15 residues in the CDR3. Germline V CDR1 and CDR2: MGHRA, YSYEKL. CDR3 DNA: TGCGCCAGCAGCCAAGATCCGTTGGCGGTTAATGGCCACACCTTC. Protein: CASSQDPLAVNGHTF.

The rearrangement links TRBV29-1 to TRBJ1-3; a possible D gene is TRBD1 (5 bases). This CDR3 contains 13 residues. Per germline, CDR1 SQVTM and CDR2 ANQGSEA. Between the trimmed V and J ends, which lost 8 bases and 4 bases, there was a span of 15 bases. CDR3 residues: CSTKGNDGNTIYF. For the CDR3, the DNA is TGCAGCACAAAGGGGAATGACGGAAACACCATATATTTT.

The chain has TRBV3-1 and TRBJ2-7; D remains unclear. Germline V CDR1 and CDR2: LGHDT, YNNKEL (reference sequence). The CDR3 is made up of 18 amino acids. Deletions cut 1 base from V and 0 bases from J, with 19 bases between. This CDR3 is CASSQGLFGGLTSYEQYF. The CDR3 coding sequence is TGTGCCAGCAGCCAAGGATTGTTCGGCGGCCTTACCTCCTACGAGCAGTACTTC.

The rearrangement uses TRBV15 and TRBJ1-1, with TRBD1 as a possible D gene (6 bases). V lost 1 base, J lost 5 bases, and 14 bases lay in between. This CDR3 spans 15 amino acids. Germline V CDR1 and CDR2: LNHNV, YYDKDF (reference sequence). CDR3 nucleotides: TGTGCCACCAGCAGAGTTTGGGGGCCGCGAACTGAAGCTTTCTTT. It encodes CATSRVWGPRTEAFF. The variable domain in full, completed from reference TRBV15 and TRBJ1-1, reads DAMVIQNPRYQVTQFGKPVTLSCSQTLNHNVMYWYQQKSSQAPKLLFHYYDKDFNNEADTPDNFQSRRPNTSFCFLDIRSPGLGDTAMYLCATSRVWGPRTEAFFGQGTRLTVV.

The CDR3 region is CASRPSGYKQYF. For the CDR3, the DNA is TGTGCCAGCAGACCCTCAGGGTATAAGCAGTATTTT. V is TRBV27 and J is TRBJ2-3, with D maybe TRBD1 (5 bases). Trimming cost V 6 bases and J 11 bases, with 15 bases left between them. Germline-derived CDR1 and CDR2 are MNHEY and SMNVEV (reference sequence). The CDR3 runs 12 residues.

This clonotype was observed a few times. This chain joins TRBV10-2 and TRBJ2-5; 10 bases map to TRBD1. CDR3 length: 15 amino acids. Germline CDR1 is WSHSY and CDR2 is SAAADI. J gave up 5 bases and V 8 bases, and 11 bases lay outside the gene matches. The CDR3 bases are TGCGCCAGCGCACCGGGACAGGGGTTTCCGGAGACCCAGTACTTC. Its translation: CASAPGQGFPETQYF.

The V call is TRBV6-5, the J call TRBJ2-7, with TRBD2 as a possible D gene (5 bases). Trimming stripped 2 bases from V and 3 bases from J, with 11 bases between. CDR1 is MNHEY, CDR2 SVGAGI, per germline. CDR3 length: 14 residues. The CDR3 sequence: CASSYLGSGYEQYF. DNA for the CDR3: TGTGCCAGCAGTTACCTCGGCAGCGGCTACGAGCAGTACTTC.

J is TRBJ2-4 and V is TRBV11-2; D might be TRBD1 (6 bases). Germline CDR1 reads SGHAT; CDR2 reads FQNNGV. This CDR3 comprises 14 residues. Trimming stripped 1 base from V and 13 bases from J, with 17 bases between. The CDR3 region has the DNA TGTGCCAGCAGCTTAGGGCAGGGGCCATGGGAGCAGTACTTC. Translating gives CASSLGQGPWEQYF.

In nucleotides, the CDR3 is TGTGCCAGCAGTCCCCCCAGGACTAGCGGGGGGACCTACGAGCAGTACTTC. Translation gives CASSPPRTSGGTYEQYF. This chain connects TRBV27 to TRBJ2-7; TRBD2 matches at 14 bases. Germline values: CDR1 MNHEY, CDR2 SMNVEV (reference sequence). V shed 5 bases and J 2 bases; nucleotides not matched to a gene: 8. The CDR3 totals 17 residues.

This clonotype was observed a few times. The chain carries TRBV12-3 or TRBV12-4 and TRBJ2-2, with D perhaps given as TRBD1 or TRBD2 (5 bases each). The V gene lost 3 bases and the J gene lost 3 bases, with 5 bases spanning the gap. This CDR3 region has 13 residues. The CDR3 DNA follows: TGTGCCAGCAGTTTGGGGGACACCGGGGAGCTGTTTTTT. Amino acids: CASSLGDTGELFF.

The chain uses TRBV20-1 and TRBJ2-1; D unresolved. Trimming took 3 bases from V and 6 from J, leaving 9 bases between them. Germline assignment: CDR1 DFQATT and CDR2 SNEGSKA (reference sequence). This CDR3 region has 12 residues. The CDR3 region is CSAREESNEQFF. The CDR3 DNA reads TGCAGTGCTAGGGAAGAGTCCAATGAGCAGTTCTTC.

This clonotype was observed a handful of times. This chain connects TRBV12-3 or TRBV12-4 to TRBJ1-5; no clear D. Trimming cost V 0 bases and J 10 bases, with 13 bases left between them. CDR3 length equals 14 residues. The chain's CDR3 is CASSLARASGPQHF. CDR3 bases: TGTGCCAGCAGTTTAGCGCGGGCCAGTGGACCCCAGCATTTT.